The rows below give T cell receptor beta chains drawn from one sample of a study of neurological immune-mediated disorders. TCRdb reprocessed the 5' RACE reads with MiXCR, giving one entry per CDR3 protein. The sample has around 42,000 distinct CDR3 sequences; roughly 13% are singletons. The sequenced sample was PBMCs. The receptor source for this set is a young man in good health. The CDR3 runs from the conserved cysteine through the conserved F or W. D genes are given only for firm matches. Clone size is not always given. Where it is, it says once, few, many or a class for expanded clones.

few,TRBV11-2,TRBJ2-1,NA,TGTGCCAGCAGCTGGCCGTCCGGGACTCTCAACTACAATGAGCAGTTCTTC,CASSWPSGTLNYNEQFF
many,TRBV20-1,TRBJ2-2,TRBD2,TGCAGTGCTATCCCGGGGGGCACCGGGGAGCTGTTTTTT,CSAIPGGTGELFF
many,TRBV6-6,TRBJ2-7,TRBD1,TGTGCCAGCACCTCGGTTATGACAGGGAACGAGCAGTACTTC,CASTSVMTGNEQYF
NA,TRBV7-3,TRBJ2-6,NA,TGTGCCAGAAGCTTAAATGAAGCCTCTGGGGCCAACGTCCTGACTTTC,CARSLNEASGANVLTF
many,TRBV29-1,TRBJ2-2,NA,TGCAGCGTTGCTCGGGGGGCACATAGCACCGGGGAGCTGTTTTTT,CSVARGAHSTGELFF
many,TRBV29-1,TRBJ2-3,NA,TGCAGCGTAGAAGACCTCTTAGGGGAGGCAGATACGCAGTATTTT,CSVEDLLGEADTQYF
NA,TRBV12-3/TRBV12-4,TRBJ1-5,TRBD1,TGTGCCAGCAGTTTAGGGCAGGGGGGGGGAGCCCAGCCCCAGCATTTT,CASSLGQGGGAQPQHF
many,TRBV29-1,TRBJ2-1,NA,TGCAGCGCCCTAGTGTCTGCTGAGCAGTTCTTC,CSALVSAEQFF
many,TRBV20-1,TRBJ1-1,NA,TGCAGTGCTAGTCTAGAGAACACTGAAGCTTTCTTT,CSASLENTEAFF
many,TRBV5-5,TRBJ1-4,NA,TGTGCCAGCAGCTTGACGGGGGCAACTAATGAAAAACTGTTTTTT,CASSLTGATNEKLFF
many,TRBV7-8,TRBJ2-2,TRBD2,TGTGCCAGCAGCTTACAAGCGGGAAGCACCGGGGAGCTGTTTTTT,CASSLQAGSTGELFF
NA,TRBV20-1,TRBJ2-1,TRBD2,TGCAGTGCCTGGGGGGATAGCGGGACCAACAATGAGCAGTTCTTC,CSAWGDSGTNNEQFF
many,TRBV12-3/TRBV12-4,TRBJ2-7,NA,TGTGCCAGCAGTTTGCCAGGGCCGTCTCCCTACGAGCAGTACTTC,CASSLPGPSPYEQYF
many,TRBV2,TRBJ2-2,TRBD1,TGTGCCAGCCGACAGGGGGCAGGAACCGGGGAGCTGTTTTTT,CASRQGAGTGELFF
many,TRBV6-2/TRBV6-3,TRBJ2-5,TRBD2,TGTGCCTCCCGACTAGCGGGAGTGGAGACCCAGTACTTC,CASRLAGVETQYF
many,TRBV7-9,TRBJ2-5,NA,TGTGCCAGCAGCTTAGTTGGAGGGGTCCAGCCCGAGACCCAGTACTTC,CASSLVGGVQPETQYF
many,TRBV10-3,TRBJ1-6,NA,TGTGCCATCAGTCGAAATACGCAGGGCGTCGAGGGGTCCCTCCACTTT,CAISRNTQGVEGSLHF
many,TRBV7-2,TRBJ1-2,NA,TGTGCCAGCAGCCCCTCGGGCGGGCAGCGTACCTTC,CASSPSGGQRTF
many,TRBV29-1,TRBJ2-1,NA,TGCAGCGTTGAAGGGGTGCTAGCTGACGGGCAGTTCTTC,CSVEGVLADGQFF
many,TRBV7-9,TRBJ2-3,NA,TGTGCCAGCAGCTCAACCCCCAGGCGGGGCACAGATACGCAGTATTTT,CASSSTPRRGTDTQYF
many,TRBV5-1,TRBJ2-2,NA,TGCGCCAGCAGCTTGGATAGCGTTAACACCGGGGAGCTGTTTTTT,CASSLDSVNTGELFF
many,TRBV12-3/TRBV12-4,TRBJ2-2,NA,TGTGCCAGCAGAGAACAGGGAACCGGGGAGCTGTTTTTT,CASREQGTGELFF
many,TRBV9,TRBJ2-7,TRBD2,TGTGCCAGCAGCGTAGGGTCGGGAGGGTTTAACGAGCAGTACTTC,CASSVGSGGFNEQYF
many,TRBV10-3,TRBJ2-1,TRBD2,TGTGCCATCAGCGGGACTAGCGAAGGTGAGCAGTTCTTC,CAISGTSEGEQFF
many,TRBV7-2,TRBJ1-4,NA,TGTGCCAGCAGCTCCCATGGGGCAGGGTCCGTTGAAAAACTGTTTTTT,CASSSHGAGSVEKLFF
many,TRBV5-1,TRBJ2-7,TRBD1,TGCGCCAGCAGCCTTACTAACCGGGACAGGGCGTACTACGAGCAGTACTTC,CASSLTNRDRAYYEQYF
NA,TRBV5-1,TRBJ1-1,NA,TGCGCCAGCAGCTTGTCAGGGGCGAACACTGAAGCTTTCTTT,CASSLSGANTEAFF
few,TRBV11-2,TRBJ2-5,TRBD2,TGTGCCAGCAGTCCACCGGGGGGGACTAGCATTAAAAAAGAGACCCAGTACTTC,CASSPPGGTSIKKETQYF
many,TRBV12-3/TRBV12-4,TRBJ1-1,NA,TGTGCCAGCAGTTTAAAGGGCAACACTGAAGCTTTCTTT,CASSLKGNTEAFF
many,TRBV5-1,TRBJ2-7,TRBD1,TGCGCCAGCAGCTTACAGGGGGAAATTGACGAGCAGTACTTC,CASSLQGEIDEQYF
NA,TRBV5-1,TRBJ2-3,NA,TGCGCCAGCAACCTTGGAGGCAGAGATACGCAATATTTT,CASNLGGRDTQYF
many,TRBV29-1,TRBJ1-4,NA,TGCAGCGTTGATATAGCAGGACGGGAAAAACTGTTTTTT,CSVDIAGREKLFF
many,TRBV5-1,TRBJ2-3,TRBD2,TGCGCCAGCAGCTCGCTGACTAGCGGGAGAACAGATACGCAGTATTTT,CASSSLTSGRTDTQYF
many,TRBV27,TRBJ2-3,NA,TGTGCCAGCAGCAACAGGGTGTGGGGGTACACAGATACGCAGTATTTT,CASSNRVWGYTDTQYF
few,TRBV20-1,TRBJ1-5,TRBD1,TGCAGTGCTAACACCGGGACAGGACTGGTTAGCAATCAGCCCCAGCATTTT,CSANTGTGLVSNQPQHF
NA,TRBV12-3/TRBV12-4,TRBJ2-4,TRBD2,TGTGCCAGCAAGGGGGGGGCGGGAGGTCTGAAAAACATTCAGTACTTC,CASKGGAGGLKNIQYF
many,TRBV6-5,TRBJ2-1,TRBD2,TGTGCCAGCAGTTATACATCTAGCGGGAGGCCAAGTAGCTCCTACAATGAGCAGTTCTTC,CASSYTSSGRPSSSYNEQFF